Below, 6 T cell receptor beta chains from the same sample are listed, as sequenced in a study of response to subunit inactivated influenza vaccine. TCRdb re-analysed the RT-PCR reads in MiXCR, keeping a single row per CDR3 protein. The profile shows about 520,000 distinct CDR3 sequences, more than 7% of them singletons. This specimen consisted of PBMCs from blood, obtained less than 30 months after vaccination. These receptors were taken from a man in his fifties or sixties who received an inactivated influenza vaccine.

This clonotype was counted only a few times. The genes are TRBV27 and TRBJ2-1; 12 bases match TRBD2. The germline gives CDR1 MNHEY, CDR2 SMNVEV (reference sequence). With V trimmed by 7 bases and J by 7 bases, 11 bases remained unmatched. The CDR3 contains 16 residues. The CDR3 here is CASKSSGRAGKNEQFF. The CDR3 bases are TGTGCCAGCAAATCTAGCGGGAGGGCCGGGAAGAATGAGCAGTTCTTC.

This clonotype was picked up many times. The chain is built from TRBV4-2 and TRBJ1-6; perhaps TRBD1 as D (5 bases). Germline V lookup: CDR1 LGHNA, CDR2 YNFKEQ. The CDR3 extends over 17 amino acids. V gave up 0 bases and J gave up 7 bases, with 16 bases separating them. The CDR3 reads CASSQDLPGIRNSPLHF. As DNA, the CDR3 is TGTGCCAGCAGCCAAGATCTCCCAGGGATAAGGAATTCACCCCTCCACTTT.

This clonotype was observed at least ten times. This sequence joins TRBV10-1 and TRBJ2-5, with 9 bases that match TRBD1. V shed 0 bases, J shed 1 base, and the junction held 3 bases outside the gene matches. CDR1 and CDR2 (germline): WNHNN, SYGVQD (reference sequence). This CDR3 region has 16 residues. The CDR3 loop reads CASSESGTGLQETQYF. For the CDR3, the DNA is TGCGCCAGCAGTGAGTCCGGGACAGGGCTCCAAGAGACCCAGTACTTC.

The rearrangement links TRBV11-2 to TRBJ2-7; 12 bases map to TRBD1. CDR1 and CDR2 (germline): SGHAT, FQNNGV. V lost 1 base and J lost 5; bases outside the gene matches: 12. CDR3 length equals 18 residues. The CDR3 DNA is TGTGCCAGCAGCTTAGTGGCTATTAGGGGGACAGGGGGCGACGAGCAGTACTTC. Its translation is CASSLVAIRGTGGDEQYF.

This clonotype was seen at least ten times. The chain links TRBV6-6 to TRBJ1-1, with D tentatively TRBD1 (5 bases). The CDR3 loop spans 13 amino acids. Germline CDR1 reads MNHNY; CDR2 reads SVGAGI (reference sequence). The V and J ends lost 7 bases and 0 bases respectively, with 9 bases between them. CDR3 DNA sequence: TGTGCCAGCATCGGGACGTTGAACACTGAAGCTTTCTTT. It yields the protein CASIGTLNTEAFF.

Ten or more counts support this clonotype. The chain couples TRBV25-1 to TRBJ2-1; D is perhaps TRBD2 (6 bases). CDR3 length: 13 residues. Trimming cost V 3 bases and J 8 bases, with 11 bases left between them. Germline CDR1 reads MGHDK; CDR2 reads SYGVNS. The CDR3 protein is CASSEWTIDEQFF. The CDR3 DNA sequence: TGTGCCAGCAGTGAGTGGACTATCGATGAGCAGTTCTTC.